A single sample is the source of the 12 T cell receptor beta chains below, sequenced in a study of response to subunit inactivated influenza vaccine. TCRdb itself ran the RT-PCR reads through MiXCR, one entry per CDR3 protein. Of about 500,000 distinct CDR3 sequences listed, under 8.5% are singletons. The sequencing here drew on PBMCs from blood, taken around 25 months after vaccination. The receptors derive from a man aged 45-69 years who received an inactivated influenza vaccine.

The CDR3 nucleotides are TGTGCCAGCAGCCCCCGGACCGGGTCCGAGCAGTACTTC. This gives the protein CASSPRTGSEQYF. V usage is TRBV7-2 and J usage is TRBJ2-7; D gene unclear. The V gene lost 5 bases and the J gene lost 6 bases, with 14 bases spanning the gap. The CDR3 has 13 amino acids. CDR1 and CDR2 (germline): SGHTA, FQGNSA.

This clonotype was seen at least ten times. This sequence joins TRBV5-1 and TRBJ2-3; 8 nucleotides line up with TRBD2. The CDR3 has 15 amino acids. J was trimmed by 3 bases and V by 2 bases; bases with no gene match: 5. CDR1 is SGHRS and CDR2 is YFSETQ in the germline V gene. DNA for the CDR3: TGCGCCAGCAGCTTTGGCGGGGGGTCTACAGATACGCAGTATTTT. Translated, it gives CASSFGGGSTDTQYF.

The chain employs TRBV20-1 and TRBJ1-5, with D uncertain. This CDR3 region has 14 residues. The ends were cut back, 2 bases at V and 0 bases at J, with 8 bases in the middle. Germline lookup yields CDR1 DFQATT and CDR2 SNEGSKA (reference sequence). CDR3 coding DNA: TGCAGTGCTAGACGGAAAGTTAGCAATCAGCCCCAGCATTTT. Translated, it gives CSARRKVSNQPQHF.

The chain recombines TRBV24-1 with TRBJ2-7; D is undetermined. V shed 4 bases and J shed 2 bases, with 11 bases lying between them. There are 14 residues in the CDR3. Germline CDR1 and CDR2: KGHDR and SFDVKD. The CDR3 protein is CATSDLGRPYEQYF. For the CDR3, the DNA is TGTGCCACCAGTGACCTAGGACGGCCCTACGAGCAGTACTTC.

V usage is TRBV5-1 and J usage is TRBJ2-7; D is undetermined. The germline gives CDR1 SGHRS, CDR2 YFSETQ. The V end was cut by 4 bases, the J end by 0 bases, with 11 bases between. This CDR3 has 14 residues. CDR3 loop: CASSRSGDSYEQYF. The CDR3 bases are TGCGCCAGCAGCAGGAGTGGGGACTCCTACGAGCAGTACTTC.

This clonotype has just a few counts. CDR3 protein: CASSNRYEQFF. The CDR3 coding sequence is TGTGCCAGCAGCAATCGGTATGAGCAGTTCTTC. The chain carries TRBV7-9 and TRBJ2-1; D is ambiguous. The CDR3 loop spans 11 amino acids. The V end lost 5 bases, the J end lost 8 bases, and 7 bases lay between the germline ends. From germline, CDR1 is SEHNR and CDR2 FQNEAQ (reference sequence).

V and J are TRBV3-1 and TRBJ2-7, with TRBD1 as a possible D gene (6 bases). V was pared by 5 bases and J by 3 bases, with 17 bases between. Germline CDR1 and CDR2: LGHDT and YNNKEL (reference sequence). The CDR3 is made up of 15 amino acids. CDR3 in amino acids: CASSAWDIGIYEQYF. DNA of the CDR3: TGTGCCAGCAGCGCATGGGACATCGGGATCTACGAGCAGTACTTC.

This clonotype was found many times. The V and J genes are TRBV12-3 or TRBV12-4 and TRBJ1-1; weak D call: TRBD1 (5 bases). This CDR3 has 14 amino acids. Trimming shortened V by 2 bases and J by 4 bases, and 11 bases separated the two germline ends. CDR3 amino acids: CASSLQGSGTEAFF. The CDR3 DNA follows: TGTGCCAGCAGTTTACAGGGATCGGGCACTGAAGCTTTCTTT.

This clonotype was observed a few times. This chain links TRBV19 with TRBJ2-3; 9 positions match TRBD2. Germline V CDR1 and CDR2: LNHDA, SQIVND (reference sequence). The CDR3 spans 15 residues. The V gene end was trimmed by 5 bases and the J gene end by 5 bases; junction bases not matched to a gene: 8. CDR3 amino acids: CASSPQAGGLDTQYF. CDR3 nucleotides: TGTGCCAGTAGTCCCCAAGCGGGAGGCTTAGATACGCAGTATTTT.

There are many counts of this clonotype. V and J are TRBV11-2 and TRBJ2-7, with 8 bases identical to TRBD1. This CDR3 is built from 13 residues. Trimming took 5 bases from V and 3 from J; bases not matched to a gene: 3. CDR1 is SGHAT, CDR2 FQNNGV, per germline. The CDR3 nucleotides are TGTGCCAGCAGCCTGGACAGGGTCTACGAGCAGTACTTC. Protein sequence: CASSLDRVYEQYF.

The rearrangement joins TRBV6-2 or TRBV6-3 to TRBJ2-1; 8 positions match TRBD2. Trimming took 2 bases from V and 10 from J; bases not matched to a gene: 10. Germline values: CDR1 MNHEY, CDR2 SVGEGT. This CDR3 has 15 amino acids. The CDR3 DNA reads TGTGCCAGCAGTTACGGGCTAGCGGGCCTTCTGGAGCAGTTCTTC. The encoded protein is CASSYGLAGLLEQFF.

This clonotype was counted between two and nine times. The gene calls are TRBV18 and TRBJ1-2; D not certain. CDR3 length equals 12 residues. The V end was cut by 3 bases, the J end by 9 bases, with 11 bases between. CDR1 is KGHSH and CDR2 is LQKENI in the germline V gene. The CDR3 coding sequence is TGTGCCAGCTCACCCGGGCCCGAAAGCTACACCTTC. Protein sequence: CASSPGPESYTF.